This TCR beta chain originates from a study of cytomegalovirus exposure and HLA in healthy donors. The V gene end was trimmed by 0 bases and the J gene end by 1 base; junction bases not matched to a gene: 5. The CDR3 loop spans 16 amino acids. Germline assignment: CDR1 SGHRS and CDR2 YFSETQ. With 60 Vbeta and 13 Jbeta primers, the PCR was carried out. The protocol was immunoSEQ multiplex PCR, while the TCRdb copy is restricted to in-frame clones and leaves out a portion. The profile shows approximately 180,000 clones, roughly 87% of them singletons. In the case of this clone: Its matching antigen is unknown.

Study-wide points: A later analysis showed HLA-associated TCR beta chains outstripping equally common others in clonal expansion. Using a false discovery rate of 0.05, a later analysis showed that approximately 16,000 TCR beta sequences were associated with HLA alleles. Across HLA loci, a later analysis found differing TCR association rates, with DRB1 most and HLA-C fewest. In an earlier analysis, most TCR beta V segments were productive about 87% or about 30% of the time.

The sequencing input was PBMCs. The rearrangement links TRBV5-1 to TRBJ2-3; 7 bases line up with TRBD2. The sequence was collected from a girl less than two years old in good health and CMV-seronegative. The CDR3 reads CASSLELARGTDTQYF. Written as DNA, the CDR3 is TGCGCCAGCAGCTTGGAACTAGCGAGGGGCACAGATACGCAGTATTTT.